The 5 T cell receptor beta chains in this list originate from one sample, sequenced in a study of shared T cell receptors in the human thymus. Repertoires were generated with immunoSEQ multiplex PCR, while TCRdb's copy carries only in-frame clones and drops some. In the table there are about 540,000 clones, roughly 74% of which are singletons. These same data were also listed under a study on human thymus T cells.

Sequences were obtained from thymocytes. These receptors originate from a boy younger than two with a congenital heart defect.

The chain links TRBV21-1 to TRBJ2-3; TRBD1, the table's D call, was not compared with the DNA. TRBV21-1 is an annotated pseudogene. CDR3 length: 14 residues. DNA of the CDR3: TGTGCCAGCAAATGGACAGGGGGCACAGATACGCAGTATTTT. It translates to CASKWTGGTDTQYF.

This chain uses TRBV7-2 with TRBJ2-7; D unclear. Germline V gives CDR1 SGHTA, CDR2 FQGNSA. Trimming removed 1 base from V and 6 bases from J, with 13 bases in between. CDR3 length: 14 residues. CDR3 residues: CASSLVRGVSEQYF. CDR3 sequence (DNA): TGTGCCAGCAGCTTAGTCCGCGGAGTGTCCGAGCAGTACTTC.

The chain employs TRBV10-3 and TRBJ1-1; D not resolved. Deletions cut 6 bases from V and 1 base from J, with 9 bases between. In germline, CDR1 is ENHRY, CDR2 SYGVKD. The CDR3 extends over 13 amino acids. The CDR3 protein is CAISPEGNTEAFF. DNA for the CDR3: TGTGCCATCAGCCCTGAGGGGAACACTGAAGCTTTCTTT.

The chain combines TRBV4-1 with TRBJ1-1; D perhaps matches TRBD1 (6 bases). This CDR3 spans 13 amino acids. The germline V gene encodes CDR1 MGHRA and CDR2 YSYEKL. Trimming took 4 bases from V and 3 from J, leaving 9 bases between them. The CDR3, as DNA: TGCGCCAGCAGCCCGGACAGATACACTGAAGCTTTCTTT. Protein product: CASSPDRYTEAFF.

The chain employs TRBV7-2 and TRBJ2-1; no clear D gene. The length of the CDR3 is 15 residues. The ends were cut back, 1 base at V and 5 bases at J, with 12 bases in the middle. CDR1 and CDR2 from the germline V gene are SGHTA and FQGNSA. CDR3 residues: CASSLGLSLHNEQFF. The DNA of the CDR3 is TGTGCCAGCAGCTTAGGTCTTAGCCTCCACAATGAGCAGTTCTTC.